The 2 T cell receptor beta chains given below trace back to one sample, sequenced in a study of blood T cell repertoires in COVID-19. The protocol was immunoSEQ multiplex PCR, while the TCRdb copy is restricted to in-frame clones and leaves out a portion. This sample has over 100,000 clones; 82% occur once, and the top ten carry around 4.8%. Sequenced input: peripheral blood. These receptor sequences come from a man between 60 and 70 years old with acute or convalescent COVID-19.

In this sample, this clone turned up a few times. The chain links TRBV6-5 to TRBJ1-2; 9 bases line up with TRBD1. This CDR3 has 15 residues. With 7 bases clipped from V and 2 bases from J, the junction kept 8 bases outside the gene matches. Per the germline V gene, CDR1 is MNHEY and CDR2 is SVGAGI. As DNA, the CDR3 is TGTGCCAGCACCCTCGGGACAGGGAGGAACTATGGCTACACCTTC. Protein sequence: CASTLGTGRNYGYTF.

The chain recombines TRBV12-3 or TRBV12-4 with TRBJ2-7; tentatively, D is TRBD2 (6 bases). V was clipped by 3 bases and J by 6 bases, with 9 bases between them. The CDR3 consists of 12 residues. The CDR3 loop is CASSFLGGEQYF. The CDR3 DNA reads TGTGCCAGCAGTTTTCTCGGGGGCGAGCAGTACTTC.